In its sample, the clone carrying this T cell receptor beta chain was seen many times. Template material for amplifying TCR beta CDR3 regions consisted of RNA transcripts. Using the HTBI primer set, a first-round RT-PCR was run on the TCR CDR3. From the multiplex PCR reads, TCRdb called clonotypes with MiXCR, one entry per CDR3 protein. The table shows a few hundred thousand distinct CDR3 sequences, with 20% to 30% occurring only once. The sample comes from a study of T cells in Graves' hyperthyroidism and ophthalmopathy. Whole-study context: The authors collected peripheral blood at initial diagnosis, before any treatment.

The receptor was derived from a man aged 50-59 years with Graves' hyperthyroidism. The material sequenced was blood.

The CDR3, as DNA: TGTGCCAGCAGCTTAGCGCTTGGGACTAGCGGACGTTACGAGCAGTACTTC. As protein: CASSLALGTSGRYEQYF. The chain employs TRBV7-8 and TRBJ2-7; 11 nucleotides line up with TRBD2. Germline values: CDR1 SGHVS, CDR2 FQNEAQ. The trim removed 0 bases at V and 4 bases at J, leaving 8 bases unmatched. The CDR3 is made up of 17 amino acids.